The 23 T cell receptor beta chains below all came from one sample that was sequenced in a study of cytomegalovirus exposure and HLA in healthy donors. Primers for the PCR totalled 60 Vbeta and 13 Jbeta. Sequencing was performed with immunoSEQ multiplex PCR; in TCRdb, only in-frame clones are kept and a portion is missing. The data contain some 180,000 clones, around 78% of them singletons. Sequenced material: PBMCs. These receptors all stem from a man aged 30 to 45 in good health and CMV-seronegative.

CDR3 loop: CASSSTLAGSSTDTQYF. CDR3 DNA sequence: TGTGCCAGCAGCTCGACCCTAGCGGGGTCTAGCACAGATACGCAGTATTTT. The chain combines TRBV7-9 with TRBJ2-3; TRBD2 aligns across 9 bases. V shed 4 bases, J shed 0 bases, and the junction held 8 bases outside the gene matches. Per germline, CDR1 SEHNR and CDR2 FQNEAQ (reference sequence). The CDR3 runs 17 residues.

Concerning this clone itself: A junction boundary mismatches the germline segment, possibly from a read error. J is TRBJ1-5 and V is TRBV28; TRBD1 matches 9 bases. This CDR3 contains 15 residues. Germline CDR1 and CDR2: MDHEN and SYDVKM. In DNA, the CDR3 is TGTGCCAACAGTCGCGGGACAGGGTTTGGACAGCCCCAGCATTTT. It codes for CANSRGTGFGQPQHF.

The V gene is TRBV9, the J gene TRBJ2-1; 11 nucleotides line up with TRBD2. CDR1 and CDR2 from the germline V gene are SGDLS and YYNGEE. The V and J ends lost 4 bases and 4 bases, in that order; junction bases with no gene match: 13. The CDR3 runs to 18 residues. In DNA form, the CDR3 reads TGTGCCAGCAGCTCTGGACTAGCGGGCATAGGAGGATACAATGAGCAGTTCTTC. Protein product: CASSSGLAGIGGYNEQFF. The variable domain in full, completed from reference TRBV9 and TRBJ2-1, reads DSGVTQTPKHLITATGQRVTLRCSPRSGDLSVYWYQQSLDQGLQFLIQYYNGEERAKGNILERFSAQQFPDLHSELNLSSLELGDSALYFCASSSGLAGIGGYNEQFFGPGTRLTVL.

V and J are TRBV6-5 and TRBJ2-7; perhaps TRBD1 as D (6 bases). Trimming stripped 8 bases from V and 5 bases from J, with 10 bases between. CDR1 is MNHEY and CDR2 is SVGAGI in the germline V gene. This CDR3 region has 11 residues. DNA of the CDR3: TGTGCCAGCGAAGGGGGACACGAGCAGTACTTC. It codes for CASEGGHEQYF.

The chain employs TRBV25-1 and TRBJ2-7; 8 bases are shared with TRBD1. CDR3 length: 18 amino acids. V trimming: 2 bases; J trimming: 4 bases; junction bases outside the gene matches: 16. CDR1 MGHDK and CDR2 SYGVNS come from the germline V gene. The CDR3 here is CASSERKRGRDRLYEQYF. The CDR3, as DNA: TGTGCCAGCAGTGAACGCAAAAGAGGACGGGACAGGCTTTACGAGCAGTACTTC.

The CDR3 nucleotides are TGTGCCAGCTCACCACGAGACAGGAGCTCCTACGAGCAGTACTTC. Protein sequence: CASSPRDRSSYEQYF. This sequence joins TRBV18 and TRBJ2-7, with a possible D match to TRBD1 (6 bases). In germline, CDR1 is KGHSH, CDR2 LQKENI. V was pared by 1 base and J by 0 bases, with 10 bases between. The CDR3 is 15 amino acids.

This clone was counted a single time. The chain recombines TRBV28 with TRBJ2-2; 9 nucleotides agree with TRBD1. V lost 8 bases and J lost 5; bases outside the gene matches: 6. CDR1 MDHEN and CDR2 SYDVKM come from the germline V gene. The CDR3 consists of 14 residues. The CDR3 loop is CASRRQGVTGELFF. The CDR3 bases are TGTGCCAGCCGAAGACAGGGGGTTACCGGGGAGCTGTTTTTT.

CDR3 in DNA: TGTGCCAGCAGTGAATGGAGGTCAGGCGGACCTGAAGCTTTCTTT. Translating it yields CASSEWRSGGPEAFF. The J gene is TRBJ1-1, the V gene TRBV6-1; D is ambiguous. V was pared by 2 bases and J by 6 bases, with 16 bases between. The CDR3 has 15 residues. In germline, CDR1 is MNHNS, CDR2 SASEGT.

This chain links TRBV6-1 with TRBJ2-7; a possible D gene is TRBD1 (6 bases). The V and J ends lost 10 bases and 1 base respectively, with 11 bases between them. CDR3 length equals 12 residues. Germline V gene data show CDR1 as MNHNS and CDR2 as SASEGT. CDR3 amino acids: CATRGISYEQYF. In DNA form, the CDR3 reads TGTGCCACCAGGGGCATTTCCTACGAGCAGTACTTC.

The rearrangement joins TRBV19 to TRBJ1-3; 8 nucleotides align to TRBD1. This CDR3 comprises 15 residues. J gave up 2 bases and V 3 bases, and 3 bases lay outside the gene matches. The germline V gene encodes CDR1 LNHDA and CDR2 SQIVND (reference sequence). The CDR3 DNA is TGTGCCAGTAGTATTGGACAGGGAACTGGAAACACCATATATTTT. It codes for CASSIGQGTGNTIYF. Variable domain in full (rest from reference TRBV19 and TRBJ1-3): DGGITQSPKYLFRKEGQNVTLSCEQNLNHDAMYWYRQDPGQGLRLIYYSQIVNDFQKGDIAEGYSVSREKKESFPLTVTSAQKNPTAFYLCASSIGQGTGNTIYFGEGSWLTVV.

This clone has only one observation. This same CDR3 is encoded by further DNA sequences in the sample. In nucleotides, the CDR3 is TGTGCCAGCAGCCGACAGGGCAATCAGCCCCAGCATTTT. Translating it yields CASSRQGNQPQHF. The V call is TRBV27, the J call TRBJ1-5, with D possibly matching TRBD1 (6 bases). Trimming pared 6 bases from V and 2 bases from J, leaving 8 bases between. CDR3 size: 13 residues. Germline CDR1 reads MNHEY; CDR2 reads SMNVEV (reference sequence).

V is TRBV30 and J is TRBJ1-5; 7 bases line up with TRBD1. This CDR3 region has 17 residues. Germline V gene data show CDR1 as GTSNPN and CDR2 as SVGIG (reference sequence). V was pared by 4 bases and J by 7 bases, with 19 bases of the junction left unmatched. The DNA for the CDR3 is TGTGCCTGGATTCCCACTACGGGACAGTTAGTCGACCAGCCCCAGCATTTT. Protein: CAWIPTTGQLVDQPQHF.

V is TRBV14 and J is TRBJ1-1; maybe TRBD1 (6 bases). The germline V and J ends were trimmed by 6 bases and 3 bases, with 11 bases remaining between them. Germline CDR1 and CDR2: SGHDN and FVKESK. The CDR3 sequence is 13 residues long. This CDR3 reads CASSLSGDTEAFF. CDR3 nucleotide sequence: TGTGCCAGCAGTCTGTCAGGGGACACTGAAGCTTTCTTT.

The chain uses TRBV2 and TRBJ2-5; perhaps TRBD2 as D (6 bases). CDR3 length: 15 amino acids. V gave up 8 bases and J gave up 1 base, with 17 bases separating them. Germline lookup yields CDR1 SNHLY and CDR2 FYNNEI. This CDR3 is CASLEEGLSQETQYF. In DNA, the CDR3 is TGTGCCAGCCTGGAAGAGGGACTGAGCCAAGAGACCCAGTACTTC.

V and J are TRBV6-4 and TRBJ2-1, with 9 nucleotides matching TRBD2. CDR3 length: 13 residues. Germline-derived CDR1 and CDR2 are MRHNA and SNTAGT. Unmatched junction bases numbered 5, after V lost 6 bases and J lost 8 bases. CDR3 DNA sequence: TGTGCCAGCAGAAGACTAGCGGTCGATGAGCAGTTCTTC. It encodes CASRRLAVDEQFF.

V gene TRBV7-9 combines with J gene TRBJ2-1; TRBD2 agrees at 7 bases. The V segment lost 8 bases and the J segment 0 bases; nucleotides outside the gene matches: 7. Per the germline V gene, CDR1 is SEHNR and CDR2 is FQNEAQ (reference sequence). The CDR3 sequence is 15 residues long. CDR3 in DNA: TGTGCCAGCTCCGGGGGGTCGAGCTCCTACAATGAGCAGTTCTTC. It translates to CASSGGSSSYNEQFF.

V is TRBV5-1 and J is TRBJ2-1; 8 nucleotides line up with TRBD2. The CDR3 has 15 amino acids. CDR1 and CDR2 (germline): SGHRS, YFSETQ. The J segment lost 2 bases and the V segment lost 3 bases, leaving 4 bases of the junction unmatched. As DNA, the CDR3 is TGCGCCAGCAGCTCAACTAGCGGTCCCTACAATGAGCAGTTCTTC. This codes for CASSSTSGPYNEQFF. The full variable domain, with the rest looked up from reference TRBV5-1 and TRBJ2-1, is KAGVTQTPRYLIKTRGQQVTLSCSPISGHRSVSWYQQTPGQGLQFLFEYFSETQRNKGNFPGRFSGRQFSNSRSEMNVSTLELGDSALYLCASSSTSGPYNEQFFGPGTRLTVL.

This chain joins TRBV6-1 and TRBJ2-1; 7 bases line up with TRBD2. With V trimmed by 1 base and J by 2 bases, 5 bases remained unmatched. This CDR3 comprises 16 residues. Germline values: CDR1 MNHNS, CDR2 SASEGT. The CDR3: CASSEVEGGAYNEQFF. The CDR3 region has the DNA TGTGCCAGCAGTGAAGTTGAGGGAGGGGCCTACAATGAGCAGTTCTTC.

Note on this clone: This sample includes further DNA sequences coding for the same CDR3. The V and J genes are TRBV27 and TRBJ2-7; 10 bases fit TRBD1. The V gene's germline CDR1 is MNHEY and CDR2 SMNVEV (reference sequence). J gave up 4 bases and V 6 bases, and 3 bases lay outside the gene matches. CDR3 length: 13 residues. In DNA form, the CDR3 reads TGTGCCAGCAGCCCGGGACAGGGGTACGAGCAGTACTTC. This translates into CASSPGQGYEQYF.

This rearrangement joins TRBV27 to TRBJ1-2, with 9 bases lining up with TRBD1. Germline CDR1 and CDR2: MNHEY and SMNVEV (reference sequence). The CDR3 has 15 amino acids. With 4 bases clipped from V and 5 bases from J, the junction kept 8 bases outside the gene matches. This CDR3 reads CASSSQGAGLYGYTF. CDR3 nucleotides: TGTGCCAGCAGTTCACAGGGGGCGGGACTATATGGCTACACCTTC.

The rearrangement joins TRBV21-1 to TRBJ2-6; the table's D call of TRBD1 was not tested on the DNA. TRBV21-1 is marked as a pseudogene. The CDR3 loop spans 16 amino acids. CDR3 coding DNA: TGTGCCATCCAGACAGGGGGCGCTTCGGGGGCCAACGTCCTGACTTTC. Translated, it gives CAIQTGGASGANVLTF.

The chain recombines TRBV10-3 with TRBJ1-1; TRBD1 matches 7 bases. The CDR3 extends over 13 amino acids. V lost 4 bases and J lost 3; bases outside the gene matches: 2. Per germline, CDR1 ENHRY and CDR2 SYGVKD. In DNA, the CDR3 is TGTGCCATCAGTGGGGACAGATACACTGAAGCTTTCTTT. It specifies CAISGDRYTEAFF.

V is TRBV9 and J is TRBJ2-7; maybe TRBD2 (6 bases). Trimming took 0 bases from V and 0 from J, leaving 7 bases between them. The germline gives CDR1 SGDLS, CDR2 YYNGEE. The CDR3 contains 14 residues. The CDR3 region is CASSVEEGSYEQYF. The DNA of the CDR3 is TGTGCCAGCAGCGTAGAGGAGGGCTCCTACGAGCAGTACTTC.